The 20 T cell receptor beta chains below all came from one sample that was sequenced in a study of blood T cell repertoires in COVID-19. Some clones are missing from TCRdb's copy, which holds only in-frame ones; the method was immunoSEQ multiplex PCR. Among around 150,000 clones, about 90% were seen once, and the ten largest hold roughly 4.5%. Sample: peripheral blood. Receptors were obtained from a woman aged 55-69 years with active or convalescent COVID-19.

The gene calls are TRBV4-3 and TRBJ2-1; 11 nucleotides line up with TRBD2. CDR3 size: 16 residues. Losses at the gene ends were 1 base for V and 5 bases for J; bases not matched to a gene: 4. CDR1 and CDR2 from the germline V gene are LGHNA and YSLEER. Written as DNA, the CDR3 is TGCGCCAGCAGCCAAGTAGTGGGACTAGCGGACAATGAGCAGTTCTTC. Its translation is CASSQVVGLADNEQFF.

The genes are TRBV19 and TRBJ2-7, with TRBD1 identical over 7 bases. V lost 4 bases, J lost 6 bases, and 12 bases stayed unmatched. The CDR3 spans 15 residues. CDR1 and CDR2 (germline): LNHDA, SQIVND (reference sequence). CDR3 amino acids: CASSTSGTAQSEQYF. DNA for the CDR3: TGTGCCAGTAGTACCTCCGGGACAGCGCAATCCGAGCAGTACTTC.

V usage is TRBV6-6 and J usage is TRBJ2-2, with 8 bases that match TRBD1. Trimming took 2 bases from V and 5 from J; bases not matched to a gene: 4. The germline CDR1 and CDR2 sequences are MNHNY and SVGAGI (reference sequence). This CDR3 is 15 amino acids long. DNA for the CDR3: TGTGCCAGCAGTTACGAACAGGGGGGTACCGGGGAGCTGTTTTTT. Amino acids: CASSYEQGGTGELFF.

The sample holds a few counts of this clone. V gene TRBV18 combines with J gene TRBJ1-1, with TRBD1 as a possible D gene (5 bases). Trimming removed 5 bases from V and 5 bases from J, with 18 bases in between. Germline CDR1 KGHSH, CDR2 LQKENI. The CDR3 contains 15 residues. The CDR3 sequence is CASSTLGLTGTEAFF. The CDR3 region has the DNA TGTGCCAGCTCAACGCTCGGATTAACAGGAACTGAAGCTTTCTTT. The full variable domain, its missing parts supplied by reference TRBV18 and TRBJ1-1, is NAGVMQNPRHLVRRRGQEARLRCSPMKGHSHVYWYRQLPEEGLKFMVYLQKENIIDESGMPKERFSAEFPKEGPSILRIQQVVRGDSAAYFCASSTLGLTGTEAFFGQGTRLTVV.

The chain is built from TRBV30 and TRBJ1-4; D unresolved. V was trimmed by 2 bases and J by 6 bases, leaving 7 bases between them. CDR1 GTSNPN and CDR2 SVGIG come from the germline V gene (reference sequence). This CDR3 is built from 12 residues. The CDR3 nucleotides read TGTGCCTGGAGTTACGGGGATGAAAAACTGTTTTTT. This translates into CAWSYGDEKLFF. The full variable domain, completed using reference TRBV30 and TRBJ1-4, is SQTIHQWPATLVQPVGSPLSLECTVEGTSNPNLYWYRQAAGRGLQLLFYSVGIGQISSEVPQNLSASRPQDRQFILSSKKLLLSDSGFYLCAWSYGDEKLFFGSGTQLSVL.

The chain carries TRBV19 and TRBJ1-2; no definite D call. This CDR3 contains 12 residues. Trimming took off 6 bases at V and 3 bases at J, with 8 bases between the two ends. Germline lookup yields CDR1 LNHDA and CDR2 SQIVND (reference sequence). The CDR3, as DNA: TGTGCCAGTAGCCCCGGGGACTATGGCTACACCTTC. Translated: CASSPGDYGYTF.

The CDR3 reads CAISDSFYEQYF. The CDR3 DNA reads as TGTGCCATCAGTGATTCCTTCTACGAGCAGTACTTC. The chain couples TRBV10-3 to TRBJ2-7; D is unclear. The ends were cut back, 3 bases at V and 3 bases at J, with 6 bases in the middle. The germline CDR1 and CDR2 sequences are ENHRY and SYGVKD. The CDR3 is made up of 12 amino acids.

V and J are TRBV19 and TRBJ1-1; no definite D call. In germline, CDR1 is LNHDA, CDR2 SQIVND (reference sequence). Trimming stripped 7 bases from V and 0 bases from J, with 9 bases between. The CDR3 consists of 13 residues. The CDR3 sequence: CASMSKLNTEAFF. The CDR3 coding sequence is TGTGCCAGTATGTCAAAATTGAACACTGAAGCTTTCTTT.

The chain uses TRBV19 and TRBJ2-7; 8 bases fit TRBD2. Per the germline V gene, CDR1 is LNHDA and CDR2 is SQIVND (reference sequence). This CDR3 comprises 13 residues. Losses at the gene ends were 10 bases for V and 6 bases for J; bases not matched to a gene: 11. The CDR3 reads CATAGGVLSEQYF. The DNA of the CDR3 is TGTGCCACCGCCGGGGGGGTTCTGTCCGAGCAGTACTTC.

The chain carries TRBV19 and TRBJ2-7; 9 bases map to TRBD2. Germline V gene data show CDR1 as LNHDA and CDR2 as SQIVND (reference sequence). Trimming cost V 6 bases and J 1 base; bases outside gene matches: 7. The CDR3 sequence is 15 residues long. For the CDR3, the DNA is TGTGCCAGTAGCCTGCTTGCGGGGGGGTCCTACGAGCAGTACTTC. Translation: CASSLLAGGSYEQYF.

This sequence joins TRBV24-1 and TRBJ2-2, with 10 bases matching TRBD1. Losses at the gene ends were 3 bases for V and 4 bases for J; bases not matched to a gene: 10. This CDR3 is 18 amino acids long. Germline V gene sequence: CDR1 KGHDR, CDR2 SFDVKD. The CDR3 is CATSDATSGTGVTGELFF. CDR3 nucleotides: TGTGCCACCAGTGATGCCACATCCGGGACAGGGGTCACCGGGGAGCTGTTTTTT.

The chain joins TRBV7-9 to TRBJ2-3, with TRBD2 matching 11 bases. CDR3 length equals 18 residues. The trim removed 5 bases at V and 6 bases at J, leaving 16 bases unmatched. CDR1 SEHNR and CDR2 FQNEAQ come from the germline V gene (reference sequence). The CDR3 DNA reads as TGTGCCAGCAGCCTCTGGATTTCGGCTAGCGGGGGGTCGGATACGCAGTATTTT. This encodes CASSLWISASGGSDTQYF.

The J gene is TRBJ2-3, the V gene TRBV7-2; a weak D match, TRBD2 (6 bases). This CDR3 has 15 residues. Trimming took off 2 bases at V and 3 bases at J, with 12 bases between the two ends. Germline CDR1 SGHTA, CDR2 FQGNSA. CDR3 in DNA: TGTGCCAGCAGCTTATTCGGGGGACTTACAGATACGCAGTATTTT. Translation: CASSLFGGLTDTQYF.

The chain employs TRBV7-2 and TRBJ1-5; D uncertain. With 1 base removed from V and 5 bases from J, the gap between germline ends came to 6 bases. The CDR3 has 13 residues. Germline CDR1 and CDR2: SGHTA and FQGNSA. In DNA form, the CDR3 reads TGTGCCAGCAGCTTAGTCTCGGATCAGCCCCAGCATTTT. Translated: CASSLVSDQPQHF.

The gene calls are TRBV5-5 and TRBJ2-2, with TRBD1 identical over 7 bases. This CDR3 has 18 residues. The V gene end was trimmed by 3 bases and the J gene end by 2 bases; junction bases not matched to a gene: 13. Looked up from germline, CDR1 is SGHKS and CDR2 is YYEKEE (reference sequence). The CDR3 nucleotides are TGTGCCAGCAGCTCCCCCCCCACAGGGGCCCTTAACACCGGGGAGCTGTTTTTT. Translating gives CASSSPPTGALNTGELFF.

In DNA, the CDR3 is TGTGCCATCCAGGGGGGAGCTAATGAAAAACTGTTTTTT. Translated: CAIQGGANEKLFF. This chain uses TRBV10-3 with TRBJ1-4, with 7 bases aligning to TRBD1. The CDR3 sequence is 13 residues long. The trim removed 8 bases at V and 3 bases at J, leaving 3 bases unmatched. CDR1 and CDR2 from the germline V gene are ENHRY and SYGVKD.

The CDR3 nucleotides are TGTGCCAGCAGTCCCCACGTCGGGGAAAGGAGACGTGGCTACACCTTC. Its protein is CASSPHVGERRRGYTF. V is TRBV6-2 or TRBV6-3 and J is TRBJ1-2; D not certain. The CDR3 runs to 16 residues. The ends were cut back, 5 bases at V and 7 bases at J, with 23 bases in the middle. Germline-derived CDR1 and CDR2 are MNHEY and SVGEGT.

J is TRBJ1-1 and V is TRBV21-1. TRBV21-1 is a documented pseudogene. The CDR3 consists of 13 residues. In DNA form, the CDR3 reads TGTGCCAGCACGGGGAGCTTGAACACTGAAGCTTTCTTT. It codes for CASTGSLNTEAFF.

The chain is built from TRBV9 and TRBJ2-4, with D tentatively TRBD1 (5 bases). Trimming cost V 3 bases and J 3 bases, with 13 bases left between them. The CDR3 runs to 15 residues. Germline V gives CDR1 SGDLS, CDR2 YYNGEE. For the CDR3, the DNA is TGTGCCAGCAGCGCCCAACAGGAGCACAAAAACATTCAGTACTTC. This encodes CASSAQQEHKNIQYF.

The V and J genes are TRBV5-1 and TRBJ2-1; D call uncertain. Trimming shortened V by 2 bases and J by 0 bases, and 9 bases separated the two germline ends. Looked up from germline, CDR1 is SGHRS and CDR2 is YFSETQ. The CDR3 consists of 15 residues. Written as DNA, the CDR3 is TGCGCCAGCAGCTTAGGAGCCAGCTCCTACAATGAGCAGTTCTTC. Translating gives CASSLGASSYNEQFF.